This T cell receptor (beta chain) was captured in a study of blood T cells in healthy people across ages. General study points: A greater number of naive CD4+ cells and higher diversity distinguished long-lived donors from aged donors. Measured against age, TCR beta diversity per million T cells decreased in a roughly linear manner.

Germline values: CDR1 ENHRY, CDR2 SYGVKD. V trimming: 0 bases; J trimming: 5 bases; junction bases outside the gene matches: 7. This CDR3 contains 15 residues. PCR was performed a second time for about 7 to 11 cycles using a sample-barcoded 5' primer and a J-beta primer mix. TCRdb re-called the 5' RACE reads with MiXCR, one entry per CDR3 protein. The table includes about 1.4 million distinct CDR3 sequences, approximately 59% detected once. This clonotype has more than one count but fewer than ten. Its cognate antigen is unknown. The chain uses TRBV10-3 and TRBJ2-7; 7 bases are shared with TRBD2. Sequenced input: blood. The clonotype originates from a man aged 18 to 29 in good health. CDR3 sequence (DNA): TGTGCCATCAGTGAGTCTCCGGGGGGACTCAACGAGCAGTACTTC. Translation: CAISESPGGLNEQYF.